The sequence of this T cell receptor beta chain was determined in a study of graft-versus-host responses after intestinal transplantation. Study-level background: Every transplant recipient was induced with anti-thymocyte globulin, then maintained on tacrolimus and steroids for about three years.

Findings of the study overall: The marrow of recipients harbored GvH clones, and ileum or blood showed some of them first. Declining HvG levels early post-transplant were linked to peak circulating GvH clone levels.

Profiling relied on immunoSEQ multiplex PCR, and the TCRdb table lists in-frame clones only, not all of them. Of under 90,000 clones in the sample, roughly 90% were seen once. Germline values: CDR1 SNHLY, CDR2 FYNNEI. Unmatched junction bases numbered 1, after V lost 2 bases and J lost 5 bases. The CDR3 contains 15 residues. On this clone: The antigen is not known.

The source material was unstimulated CD4+ T cells sorted from spleen or lymph node cells, sampled before transplant. V gene TRBV2 combines with J gene TRBJ2-2, with TRBD2 matching over 11 bases. The TCR sequence derives from a human donor who was the organ donor for an intestinal transplant. CDR3 sequence (DNA): TGTGCCAGCAGTGAACGACTAGCGGGGACCGGGGAGCTGTTTTTT. Protein: CASSERLAGTGELFF.